This T cell receptor (beta chain) came from a study of blood T cell repertoires in COVID-19. Study information: T cells, B-cell-depleted T cells, or PBMCs supplied cDNA or gDNA.

In Seattle, patients joined the study during active infection and were tracked longitudinally. Per the authors' pipeline: From reference gene primer amplification, estimates of nucleated cell counts were derived. Only in-frame clones appear in the TCRdb table, and some are missing; sequencing was by immunoSEQ multiplex PCR. V, J and clone size derive from that table, while D and trimming were established from the DNA sequence. The sample records fewer than 650,000 clones, about 88% being singletons. V shed 1 base, J shed 5 bases, and the junction held 1 base outside the gene matches. The CDR3 has 13 residues. Germline loops: CDR1 LGHDT, CDR2 YNNKEL (reference sequence).

Sequencing was performed on peripheral blood. The chain employs TRBV3-1 (or the pseudogene TRBV3-2) and TRBJ2-5, with 7 bases lining up with TRBD2. The sequence derives from a woman aged 50 to 60 with COVID-19, enrolled during active disease. The DNA of the CDR3 is TGTGCCAGCAGCCAAGTGGGGGGGGAGACCCAGTACTTC. It yields the protein CASSQVGGETQYF.